The TCR beta chain described here comes from a study of T-cell reconstitution after alpha-beta-depleted transplantation in children. The library targeted TCRbeta and was prepared with unique molecular identifiers. TCRdb used MiXCR to reprocess the PCR reads, holding one entry per CDR3 protein. The data hold around 90,000 distinct CDR3 sequences, with roughly 16% observed a single time. The starting material was PBMCs, mostly from graft donor cells, obtained 180 days after TCRalphabeta/CD19-depleted stem cell transplant. The TCR comes from a male patient between 2 and 9 years old who had a stem cell transplant for acute lymphoblastic leukemia, so the T cells may come from the graft donor.

CDR3 residues: CASSQAHPVRPNSPLHF. For the CDR3, the DNA is TGTGCCAGCAGCCAAGCTCACCCTGTTAGGCCAAATTCACCCCTCCACTTT. The V gene is TRBV3-1, the J gene TRBJ1-6; the D is unclear. Germline CDR1 and CDR2: LGHDT and YNNKEL (reference sequence). V was clipped by 1 base and J by 7 bases, with 17 bases between them. The CDR3 consists of 17 residues. The complete variable domain, with remaining parts taken from reference TRBV3-1 and TRBJ1-6, reads DTAVSQTPKYLVTQMGNDKSIKCEQNLGHDTMYWYKQDSKKFLKIMFSYNNKELIINETVPNRFSPKSPDKAHLNLHINSLELGDSAVYFCASSQAHPVRPNSPLHFGNGTRLTVT.